This TCR beta chain was retrieved from a study of control samples from healthy donors and cancer patients. Some clones are missing from TCRdb's copy, which holds only in-frame ones; the method was immunoSEQ multiplex PCR. The sample includes approximately 170,000 clones, roughly 90% of them seen just once. This clone is a singleton in its sample. This receptor was identified in a woman in her forties or fifties in good health. Sequencing was carried out using blood.

CDR3 nucleotides: TGTGCCAGCAGTGGACGGAACTATGGCTACACCTTC. Its protein product is CASSGRNYGYTF. The rearrangement uses TRBV6-2 or TRBV6-3 and TRBJ1-2; D not resolved. This CDR3 contains 12 residues. Between the trimmed V and J ends, which lost 5 bases and 2 bases, there was a span of 6 bases. Germline V gene data show CDR1 as MNHEY and CDR2 as SVGEGT.